Each of the 23 T cell receptor beta chains below was sequenced from the same sample in a study of blood T cell repertoires in COVID-19 (dated by TCRdb to about 2020). Library generation was performed with the immunoSEQ multiplex PCR assay. The source is immuneACCESS, and TCRdb retained only in-frame sequences with V and J called. Part of the clones is not carried over; for the studies checked, unresolved V genes explain less than half of this, and the remainder is unexplained. This sample holds about 17,000 clones; about 90% were observed only once. Of the sample, 5.2% is held by the ten largest clones. Sequenced sample: peripheral blood. The receptors stem from a human donor in a cohort sampled during active COVID-19.

This sequence joins TRBV6-1 and TRBJ1-2; possibly TRBD1 for D (6 bases). The CDR3 spans 15 residues. The V and J ends lost 3 bases and 7 bases respectively, with 18 bases between them. CDR1 MNHNS and CDR2 SASEGT come from the germline V gene. CDR3 sequence reads: CASSDPARGALGYTF. CDR3 DNA: TGTGCCAGCAGTGATCCCGCCCGGGGGGCGCTTGGCTACACCTTC.

This chain links TRBV7-2 with TRBJ2-7, with TRBD2 identical over 10 bases. CDR1 is SGHTA, CDR2 FQGNSA, per germline. The length of the CDR3 is 15 residues. V gave up 5 bases and J gave up 6 bases; unmatched junction bases: 10. The chain's CDR3 is CASSLSQASGSEQYF. DNA of the CDR3: TGTGCCAGCAGCCTTTCCCAAGCTAGCGGGAGCGAGCAGTACTTC. Complete variable domain (other parts from reference TRBV7-2 and TRBJ2-7): GAGVSQSPSNKVTEKGKDVELRCDPISGHTALYWYRQSLGQGLEFLIYFQGNSAPDKSGLPSDRFSAERTGGSVSTLTIQRTQQEDSAVYLCASSLSQASGSEQYFGPGTRLTVT.

In the case of this clone: Germline is not matched at one junction end, which may reflect a read error. The chain carries TRBV7-7 and TRBJ1-1, with D maybe TRBD1 (6 bases). Per the germline V gene, CDR1 is SSHAT and CDR2 is FNYEAQ (reference sequence). This CDR3 has 17 amino acids. The CDR3 DNA follows: TGTGCTAGCAGCTTAAACATCAGGGGAGCACGAGGCACTGAAGCTTTCTTT. Its protein product is CASSLNIRGARGTEAFF.

This clone has only one observation. The chain recombines TRBV27 with TRBJ2-7, with D possibly TRBD2 on 7 matching bases. This CDR3 is 16 amino acids long. V lost 6 bases, J lost 6 bases, and 24 bases lay in between. Germline assignment: CDR1 MNHEY and CDR2 SMNVEV (reference sequence). Here the CDR3 reads CASSPSRGARFIEQYF. The CDR3 coding sequence is TGTGCCAGCAGCCCCAGTCGGGGGGCGCGGTTTATCGAGCAGTACTTC.

The chain is built from TRBV5-1 and TRBJ2-7; D is perhaps TRBD1 (6 bases). Germline values: CDR1 SGHRS, CDR2 YFSETQ. Trimming pared 4 bases from V and 5 bases from J, leaving 16 bases between. This CDR3 spans 14 amino acids. The CDR3 DNA reads TGCGCCAGCAGCCCCCCGGAAGAGGGGGACGAGCAGTACTTC. This codes for CASSPPEEGDEQYF.

The CDR3 region has the DNA TGTGCCAGTAGTAAAGAACCGGGACAGGGAGCCAATCAGCCCCAGCATTTT. Its translation is CASSKEPGQGANQPQHF. This chain uses TRBV19 with TRBJ1-5; the match to TRBD1 covers 9 bases. This CDR3 comprises 17 residues. V shed 4 bases and J 3 bases; nucleotides not matched to a gene: 10. Germline values: CDR1 LNHDA, CDR2 SQIVND (reference sequence).

This clone was seen a handful of times. The V call is TRBV7-3, the J call TRBJ2-7; TRBD1 matches at 8 bases. The CDR3 spans 13 residues. Germline CDR1 reads SGHTA; CDR2 reads FQGTGA. After removal of 5 bases from V and 3 bases from J, the junction contained 3 bases not matched to a gene. CDR3 nucleotides: TGTGCCAGCAGCGTCGGACAGGGCTACGAGCAGTACTTC. Its translation: CASSVGQGYEQYF.

V gene TRBV19 combines with J gene TRBJ2-1, with D possibly being TRBD2 (6 bases). V lost 2 bases and J lost 6, with 11 bases in between. In germline, CDR1 is LNHDA, CDR2 SQIVND (reference sequence). The CDR3 runs 14 residues. CDR3 sequence reads: CASSISTGGNEQFF. The DNA of the CDR3 is TGTGCCAGTAGTATATCTACCGGGGGCAATGAGCAGTTCTTC.

The chain uses TRBV28 and TRBJ2-5; a possible D gene is TRBD1 (6 bases). This CDR3 has 14 amino acids. V was clipped by 6 bases and J by 0 bases, with 11 bases between them. CDR1 MDHEN and CDR2 SYDVKM come from the germline V gene. CDR3 residues: CASSSGQNQETQYF. The CDR3 DNA reads TGTGCCAGCAGCAGCGGACAGAACCAAGAGACCCAGTACTTC.

The chain combines TRBV15 with TRBJ2-7; 8 nucleotides agree with TRBD2. Germline trimming cut 0 bases from V and 7 bases from J; bases unmatched to any gene: 11. The CDR3 has 16 amino acids. CDR1 and CDR2 (germline): LNHNV, YYDKDF (reference sequence). The CDR3 loop is CATSRDYREGPEEQYF. The CDR3 region has the DNA TGTGCCACCAGCAGAGACTACCGGGAGGGCCCAGAGGAGCAGTACTTC. Complete variable domain (other parts from reference TRBV15 and TRBJ2-7): DAMVIQNPRYQVTQFGKPVTLSCSQTLNHNVMYWYQQKSSQAPKLLFHYYDKDFNNEADTPDNFQSRRPNTSFCFLDIRSPGLGDTAMYLCATSRDYREGPEEQYFGPGTRLTVT.

The chain joins TRBV6-5 to TRBJ1-6, with D hard to call. Germline V gene lookup returns CDR1 MNHEY and CDR2 SVGAGI. This CDR3 contains 13 residues. V was shortened by 11 bases and J by 0 bases, with 8 bases between the two germline ends. The CDR3: CAVTSSYNSPLHF. The CDR3, as DNA: TGTGCCGTCACGAGCTCCTATAATTCACCCCTCCACTTT.

The V and J genes are TRBV5-6 and TRBJ2-7; 10 bases fit TRBD1. Germline loops: CDR1 SGHDT, CDR2 YYEEEE. The CDR3 loop spans 15 amino acids. Trimming took 5 bases from V and 1 from J; bases not matched to a gene: 6. CDR3 sequence: CASSFGTGASYEQYF. The DNA of the CDR3 is TGTGCCAGCAGTTTCGGGACAGGGGCTTCCTACGAGCAGTACTTC.

The chain recombines TRBV5-1 with TRBJ2-3; 10 nucleotides agree with TRBD2. This CDR3 comprises 16 residues. J was trimmed by 3 bases and V by 0 bases; bases with no gene match: 4. Germline V CDR1 and CDR2: SGHRS, YFSETQ. The CDR3 DNA reads as TGCGCCAGCAGCTTGGCAACTAGCGGGAAGACAGATACGCAGTATTTT. Translating gives CASSLATSGKTDTQYF.

CDR3 amino acids: CASSLTQGSYNEQFF. The CDR3 region has the DNA TGTGCCAGCAGCTTGACACAGGGCTCCTACAATGAGCAGTTCTTC. The chain employs TRBV7-8 and TRBJ2-1; tentatively, D is TRBD1 (6 bases). CDR3 size: 15 residues. V was shortened by 3 bases and J by 0 bases, with 9 bases between the two germline ends. The germline V gene has CDR1 SGHVS and CDR2 FQNEAQ. The complete variable domain, with remaining parts taken from reference TRBV7-8 and TRBJ2-1, reads GAGVSQSPRYKVAKRGQDVALRCDPISGHVSLFWYQQALGQGPEFLTYFQNEAQLDKSGLPSDRFFAERPEGSVSTLKIQRTQQEDSAVYLCASSLTQGSYNEQFFGPGTRLTVL.

The chain combines TRBV12-5 with TRBJ1-1; 10 bases agree with TRBD1. This CDR3 contains 15 residues. Germline CDR1 and CDR2: LGHNT and FRNRAP. J lost 4 bases, V lost 1 base, and 3 bases had no gene match. The CDR3 region is CASGLGGDRGTEAFF. The CDR3 bases are TGTGCTAGTGGTTTGGGTGGGGACAGGGGCACTGAAGCTTTCTTT.

Here the CDR3 reads CASSLSSSDTQYF. CDR3 DNA: TGTGCCAGCAGCCTCTCTAGCTCCGATACGCAGTATTTT. The V gene is TRBV12-3 or TRBV12-4, the J gene TRBJ2-3; possibly TRBD2 for D (5 bases). This CDR3 has 13 amino acids. Between the trimmed V and J ends, which lost 6 bases and 6 bases, there was a span of 13 bases.

The chain carries TRBV11-2 and TRBJ1-5; D is unclear. Germline CDR1 and CDR2: SGHAT and FQNNGV. V lost 1 base and J 4 bases, leaving 11 bases between the germline ends. The CDR3 loop spans 15 amino acids. CDR3 sequence reads: CASSLGRVGNQPQHF. The CDR3 nucleotides read TGTGCCAGCAGCTTAGGTAGAGTCGGGAATCAGCCCCAGCATTTT.

This clone was seen once. The chain links TRBV28 to TRBJ2-6, with 10 bases aligning to TRBD1. V trimming: 4 bases; J trimming: 4 bases; junction bases outside the gene matches: 10. Germline CDR1 MDHEN, CDR2 SYDVKM. The CDR3 sequence is 18 residues long. As DNA, the CDR3 is TGTGCCAGCAGTTCCCGGGACAGGGGAGTATCAGGGGCCAACGTCCTGACTTTC. The encoded protein is CASSSRDRGVSGANVLTF.

This clone was seen only once. The rearrangement joins TRBV2 to TRBJ1-1; D gene unclear. CDR1 is SNHLY, CDR2 FYNNEI, per germline. V lost 4 bases, J lost 1 base, and 4 bases lay in between. The CDR3 length is 12 residues. The CDR3 coding sequence is TGTGCCAGCAGTGGTAGGAACACTGAAGCTTTCTTT. Its translation: CASSGRNTEAFF.

Comments on this clone: No DNA is shown, since the ends of the CDR3 on it are uncertain; the CDR3 is the one TCRdb lists. The chain recombines TRBV21-1 with TRBJ2-7; the D call in the table, TRBD1, was not verified against the DNA. TRBV21-1 is assigned pseudogene status. The CDR3 is 18 residues long, counting both termini. CDR3: CASFAPGARTLTYYEQYF.

The rearrangement uses TRBV7-9 and TRBJ1-4; unclear D gene. Looked up from germline, CDR1 is SEHNR and CDR2 is FQNEAQ (reference sequence). V dropped 5 bases and J dropped 6 bases, with 13 bases sitting between them. The length of the CDR3 is 14 residues. The CDR3 sequence: CASSEGGGYEKLFF. The CDR3 DNA sequence: TGTGCCAGCAGCGAGGGCGGAGGTTATGAAAAACTGTTTTTT.

This chain uses TRBV29-1 with TRBJ2-7; 7 bases map to TRBD2. V gave up 6 bases and J gave up 4 bases; unmatched junction bases: 6. The CDR3 spans 12 residues. CDR1 is SQVTM and CDR2 is ANQGSEA in the germline V gene. DNA for the CDR3: TGCAGCGTCGAGGGGAGGGGATACGAGCAGTACTTC. Translated, it gives CSVEGRGYEQYF.

This clone was detected only once. The chain carries TRBV7-2 and TRBJ2-3, with D unclear. V lost 1 base to trimming and J lost 6 bases, with 8 bases between them. CDR1 is SGHTA and CDR2 is FQGNSA in the germline V gene. There are 13 residues in the CDR3. The CDR3 DNA reads TGTGCCAGCAGCTTAGAGAGATCTGATACGCAGTATTTT. It codes for CASSLERSDTQYF. Combining the CDR3 with reference TRBV7-2 and TRBJ2-3 gives the whole variable domain GAGVSQSPSNKVTEKGKDVELRCDPISGHTALYWYRQSLGQGLEFLIYFQGNSAPDKSGLPSDRFSAERTGGSVSTLTIQRTQQEDSAVYLCASSLERSDTQYFGPGTRLTVL.